The 13 T cell receptor beta chains presented below share a single source sample, sequenced in a study of cytomegalovirus exposure and HLA in healthy donors. This PCR relied on a set of 60 Vbeta primers and 13 Jbeta primers. Sequenced by immunoSEQ multiplex PCR; TCRdb stores in-frame clones only, minus some. The sample has 150,000 or so clones, over 75% seen once; the top ten hold 5.6%. Sequencing was performed on PBMCs. The receptors stem from a woman aged 40 to 55 in good health and CMV-seropositive.

This sequence joins TRBV7-9 and TRBJ2-7, with D unresolved. V lost 1 base and J lost 2, with 9 bases in between. CDR1 SEHNR and CDR2 FQNEAQ come from the germline V gene (reference sequence). The length of the CDR3 is 14 residues. The CDR3 loop reads CASSLVGYTYEQYF. The CDR3 coding sequence is TGTGCCAGCAGCTTAGTGGGCTATACCTACGAGCAGTACTTC.

This rearrangement joins TRBV7-8 to TRBJ1-1, with a tentative D call TRBD1 (5 bases). Germline CDR1 reads SGHVS; CDR2 reads FQNEAQ. V was shortened by 5 bases and J by 5 bases, with 18 bases between the two germline ends. The CDR3 totals 15 residues. As DNA, the CDR3 is TGTGCCAGCAGCCCTGACGGGGGGGGAGGGACTGAAGCTTTCTTT. It translates to CASSPDGGGGTEAFF.

The chain recombines TRBV2 with TRBJ2-1; TRBD1 matches 10 bases. Germline assignment: CDR1 SNHLY and CDR2 FYNNEI. J was trimmed by 7 bases and V by 6 bases; bases with no gene match: 9. The CDR3 is 15 amino acids. The CDR3 spells CASSFGTGVGNEQFF. As DNA, the CDR3 is TGTGCCAGCAGCTTCGGGACAGGGGTAGGGAATGAGCAGTTCTTC.

The rearrangement uses TRBV18 and TRBJ1-2, with 10 positions matching TRBD1. Trimming at V came to 0 bases and at J to 8 bases, leaving 6 bases not matched to a gene. The CDR3 consists of 15 residues. CDR1 and CDR2 (germline): KGHSH, LQKENI. The CDR3 nucleotides read TGTGCCAGCTCACCACCGGGACAGGGGTCGGGGGGCTACACCTTC. Encoded protein: CASSPPGQGSGGYTF.

This clone was counted many times. J is TRBJ1-1 and V is TRBV6-5; D uncertain. The CDR3 spans 11 residues. Germline V lookup: CDR1 MNHEY, CDR2 SVGAGI. Trimming pared 5 bases from V and 5 bases from J, leaving 6 bases between. CDR3 DNA: TGTGCCAGCAGTCGGGGTACTGAAGCTTTCTTT. This encodes CASSRGTEAFF.

This clone was observed a handful of times. The V gene is TRBV5-6, the J gene TRBJ2-3; 11 nucleotides match TRBD2. This CDR3 is built from 18 residues. Germline values: CDR1 SGHDT, CDR2 YYEEEE. The V segment lost 0 bases and the J segment 4 bases; nucleotides outside the gene matches: 10. The CDR3 spells CASSLATKLAGGPDTQYF. The CDR3, as DNA: TGTGCCAGCAGCTTGGCCACGAAGCTAGCGGGAGGTCCAGATACGCAGTATTTT.

The CDR3, as DNA: TGTGCCAGCAGTTTTATACAGGCTCTAGCCAAAAACATTCAGTACTTC. Protein sequence: CASSFIQALAKNIQYF. The chain carries TRBV27 and TRBJ2-4; the D gene is possibly TRBD1 (5 bases). The CDR3 spans 16 residues. CDR1 and CDR2 (germline): MNHEY, SMNVEV (reference sequence). V lost 3 bases, J lost 0 bases, and 12 bases lay in between.

This clone was counted a single time. This chain links TRBV5-1 with TRBJ2-3; perhaps TRBD2 as D (5 bases). This CDR3 has 15 amino acids. V lost 0 bases, J lost 2 bases, and 10 bases lay in between. Germline lookup yields CDR1 SGHRS and CDR2 YFSETQ. The CDR3 is CASSLGGSTTDTQYF. CDR3 bases: TGCGCCAGCAGCTTGGGTGGGAGTACCACAGATACGCAGTATTTT.

This clone has only a few counts. The chain joins TRBV5-1 to TRBJ1-3; weak D call: TRBD1 (5 bases). Between the trimmed V and J ends, which lost 4 bases and 0 bases, there was a span of 14 bases. Germline V lookup: CDR1 SGHRS, CDR2 YFSETQ. The CDR3 extends over 16 amino acids. The chain's CDR3 is CASSPKQDGSGNTIYF. The CDR3 nucleotides are TGCGCCAGCAGCCCGAAACAGGATGGCTCTGGAAACACCATATATTTT.

The chain combines TRBV18 with TRBJ2-7; 9 bases are shared with TRBD2. Germline values: CDR1 KGHSH, CDR2 LQKENI. The junction had 16 bases not matched to a gene; V was cut back by 2 bases and J by 5 bases. The CDR3 runs 18 residues. CDR3 bases: TGTGCCAGCTCACCAACTAGCGGGCTACCCCTGTCAGGGGACGAGCAGTACTTC. Translating gives CASSPTSGLPLSGDEQYF.

The chain has TRBV6-5 and TRBJ1-2, with D possibly being TRBD1 (5 bases). Germline loops: CDR1 MNHEY, CDR2 SVGAGI. The CDR3 covers 15 residues. Trimming stripped 5 bases from V and 0 bases from J, with 13 bases between. CDR3 sequence: CASSPTGSSNYGYTF. CDR3 in DNA: TGTGCCAGCAGTCCCACAGGAAGCTCTAACTATGGCTACACCTTC.

V and J are TRBV4-1 and TRBJ1-4; 8 bases are shared with TRBD1. From germline, CDR1 is MGHRA and CDR2 YSYEKL. J gave up 5 bases and V 4 bases, and 0 bases lay outside the gene matches. The CDR3 is made up of 13 amino acids. Here the CDR3 reads CASSRTGNEKLFF. CDR3 DNA: TGCGCCAGCAGCCGGACAGGGAATGAAAAACTGTTTTTT.

This clone occurred a few times. V gene TRBV4-1 combines with J gene TRBJ1-1; tentatively, D is TRBD1 (5 bases). CDR1 and CDR2 (germline): MGHRA, YSYEKL. The V end was cut by 3 bases, the J end by 1 base, with 12 bases between. The CDR3 has 15 residues. CDR3 sequence: CASSHGTSGNTEAFF. Written as DNA, the CDR3 is TGCGCCAGCAGCCATGGGACTTCGGGGAACACTGAAGCTTTCTTT.